This TCR beta chain was obtained from a study of shared clonotypes between healthy human individuals. The wider study: Donors had three CD4 naive, three CD4 memory, two CD8 naive and one CD8 memory plate apiece.

Germline CDR1 is SGHTA and CDR2 is FQGNSA. The ends were cut back, 0 bases at V and 4 bases at J, with 10 bases in the middle. This CDR3 is 14 amino acids long. Terminally differentiated effector memory CD45RA+ cells were excluded from the naive CD8 cells, which were CD45RO-negative and positively selected for CCR7. Clones were sequenced by immunoSEQ multiplex PCR, and TCRdb holds only the in-frame ones, with some missing. In the table there are around 580,000 clones, roughly 98% of which are singletons. Study-wide results and limits: Expectations were that clonotype sharing among donors would be affected by sequencing depth. In general, naive subsets displayed greater estimated richness than memory subsets did.

Turning to this clone: Its antigen is not identified.

Sequenced: naive CD8+ T cells sorted from blood. The receptor was isolated from a man aged 25 to 40 in good health. The chain has TRBV7-2 and TRBJ2-7; D could derive from TRBD1 or TRBD2 (5 bases each). The CDR3 protein is CASSLAGRIYEQYF. The CDR3, as DNA: TGTGCCAGCAGCTTAGCGGGACGTATTTACGAGCAGTACTTC. Looking up the rest from reference TRBV7-2 and TRBJ2-7 gives the full variable domain: GAGVSQSPSNKVTEKGKDVELRCDPISGHTALYWYRQSLGQGLEFLIYFQGNSAPDKSGLPSDRFSAERTGGSVSTLTIQRTQQEDSAVYLCASSLAGRIYEQYFGPGTRLTVT.